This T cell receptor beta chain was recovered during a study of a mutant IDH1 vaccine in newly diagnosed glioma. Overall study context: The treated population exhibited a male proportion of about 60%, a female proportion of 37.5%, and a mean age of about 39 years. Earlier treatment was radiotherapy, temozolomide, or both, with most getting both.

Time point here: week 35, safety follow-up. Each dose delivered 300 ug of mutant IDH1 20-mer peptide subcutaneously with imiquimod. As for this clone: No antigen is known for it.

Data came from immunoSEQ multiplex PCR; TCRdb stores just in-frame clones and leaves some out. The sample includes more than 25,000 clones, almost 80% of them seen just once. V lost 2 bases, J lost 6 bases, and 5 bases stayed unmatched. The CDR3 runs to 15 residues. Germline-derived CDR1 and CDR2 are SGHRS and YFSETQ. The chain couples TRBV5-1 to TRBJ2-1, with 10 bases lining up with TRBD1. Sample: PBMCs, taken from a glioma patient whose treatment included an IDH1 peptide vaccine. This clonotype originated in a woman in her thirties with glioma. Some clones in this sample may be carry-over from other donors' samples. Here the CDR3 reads CASSLGTGVANEQFF. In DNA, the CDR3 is TGCGCCAGCAGCTTAGGGACAGGGGTGGCCAATGAGCAGTTCTTC.